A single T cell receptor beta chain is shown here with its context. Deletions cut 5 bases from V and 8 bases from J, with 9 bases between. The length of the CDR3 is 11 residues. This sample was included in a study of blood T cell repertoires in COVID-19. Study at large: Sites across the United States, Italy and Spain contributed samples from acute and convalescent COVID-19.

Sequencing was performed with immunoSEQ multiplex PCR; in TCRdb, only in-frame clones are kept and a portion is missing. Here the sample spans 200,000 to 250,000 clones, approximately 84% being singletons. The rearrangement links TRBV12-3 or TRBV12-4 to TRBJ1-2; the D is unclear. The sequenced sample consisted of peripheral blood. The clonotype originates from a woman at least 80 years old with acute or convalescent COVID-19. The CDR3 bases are TGTGCCAGCAGTCACAATTACGGCTACACCTTC. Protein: CASSHNYGYTF.